This T cell receptor beta chain was profiled in a study of OX40 agonist ivuxolimab in advanced cancers. Points from the study as a whole: Normalized T-cell clonal expansion was also low in some nonresponders. Relative to CD4+, CD8+ T cells held more expanded clones on average. Both blood CD4+ and CD8+ T cells showed clonal growth by week 6 at 0.1 to 3.0 mg/kg.

On this clone itself: Its target is not known.

Germline lookup yields CDR1 MNHNS and CDR2 SASEGT. Trimming took 5 bases from V and 3 from J; bases not matched to a gene: 5. This CDR3 is 15 amino acids long. The repertoire was sequenced with immunoSEQ multiplex PCR; TCRdb's copy has only in-frame clones and lacks some. The sample contains tens of thousands of clones, roughly 89% of which appear only once. The source was CD4+ or CD8+ T cells sorted from blood, collected in a trial of the OX40 agonist ivuxolimab. The chain carries TRBV6-1 and TRBJ2-2, with TRBD1 matching over 8 bases. This sequence was found in an adult with an advanced solid tumor such as melanoma, head and neck, liver or kidney cancer. The CDR3 DNA is TGTGCCAGCAGTCCCCAGGGGGCCTACACCGGGGAGCTGTTTTTT. Residues: CASSPQGAYTGELFF.